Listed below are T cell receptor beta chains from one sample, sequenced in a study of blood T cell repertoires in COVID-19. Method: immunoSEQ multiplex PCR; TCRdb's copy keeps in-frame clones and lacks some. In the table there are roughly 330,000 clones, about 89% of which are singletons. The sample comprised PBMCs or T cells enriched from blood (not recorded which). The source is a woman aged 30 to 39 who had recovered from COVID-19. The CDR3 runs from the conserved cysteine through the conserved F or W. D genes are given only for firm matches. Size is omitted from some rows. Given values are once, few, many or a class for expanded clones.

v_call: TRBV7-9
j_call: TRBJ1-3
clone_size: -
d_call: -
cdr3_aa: CASSYLTVSNTIYF
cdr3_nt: TGTGCCAGCAGCTACCTGACAGTATCAAACACCATATATTTT

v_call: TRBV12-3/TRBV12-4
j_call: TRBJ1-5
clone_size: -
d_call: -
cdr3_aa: CASSTSTGQPQHF
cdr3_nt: TGTGCCAGCAGTACCTCCACCGGTCAGCCCCAGCATTTT

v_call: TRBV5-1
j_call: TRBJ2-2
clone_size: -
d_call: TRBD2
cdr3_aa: CASSFRLAGDSTGELFF
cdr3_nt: TGCGCCAGCAGCTTTAGACTAGCGGGGGATAGCACCGGGGAGCTGTTTTTT

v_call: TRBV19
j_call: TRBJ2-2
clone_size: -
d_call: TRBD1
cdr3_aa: CASSVNRGRGELFF
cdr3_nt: TGTGCCAGTAGCGTAAACAGGGGGCGCGGGGAGCTGTTTTTT

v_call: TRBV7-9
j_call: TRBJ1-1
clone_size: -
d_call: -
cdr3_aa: CASSLYPEAFF
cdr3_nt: TGTGCCAGCAGCTTATATCCTGAAGCTTTCTTT

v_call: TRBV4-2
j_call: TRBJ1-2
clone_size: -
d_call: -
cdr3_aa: CASSQEGQPYGYTF
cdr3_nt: TGTGCCAGCAGCCAAGAAGGACAGCCATATGGCTACACCTTC

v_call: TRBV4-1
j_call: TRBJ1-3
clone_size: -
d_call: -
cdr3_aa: CASSQEVSSGNTIYF
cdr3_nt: TGCGCCAGCAGCCAAGAGGTGAGCTCTGGAAACACCATATATTTT

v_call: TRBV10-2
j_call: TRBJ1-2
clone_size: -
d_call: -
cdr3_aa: CASQIDSKLYGYTF
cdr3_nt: TGCGCCAGCCAGATCGACAGCAAACTCTATGGCTACACCTTC

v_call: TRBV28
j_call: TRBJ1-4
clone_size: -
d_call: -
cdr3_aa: CASRRGANEKLFF
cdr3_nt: TGTGCCAGCAGAAGAGGAGCAAATGAAAAACTGTTTTTT

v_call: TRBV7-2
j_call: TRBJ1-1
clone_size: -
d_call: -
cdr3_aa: CASSLEGRGLMNTEAFF
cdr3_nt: TGTGCCAGCAGCTTAGAAGGAAGGGGCCTCATGAACACTGAAGCTTTCTTT

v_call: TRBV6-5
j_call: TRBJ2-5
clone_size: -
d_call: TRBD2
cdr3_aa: CASSYSVAGGQETQYF
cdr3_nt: TGTGCCAGCAGTTACTCGGTAGCGGGGGGGCAGGAGACCCAGTACTTC

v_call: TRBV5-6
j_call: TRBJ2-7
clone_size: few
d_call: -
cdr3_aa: CASSSGSYGQYF
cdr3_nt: TGTGCCAGCAGCTCGGGGTCCTACGGGCAGTACTTC

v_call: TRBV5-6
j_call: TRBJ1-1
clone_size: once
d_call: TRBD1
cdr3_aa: CASSNRGQYTEAFF
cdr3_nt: TGTGCCAGCAGCAACAGGGGGCAGTACACTGAAGCTTTCTTT

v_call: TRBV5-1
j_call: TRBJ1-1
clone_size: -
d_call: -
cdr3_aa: CASSRPADNTEAFF
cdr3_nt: TGCGCCAGCAGCCGCCCCGCGGATAACACTGAAGCTTTCTTT

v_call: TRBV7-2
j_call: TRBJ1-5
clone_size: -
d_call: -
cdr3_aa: CASSLGSPVSGQPQHF
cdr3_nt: TGTGCCAGCAGCTTAGGATCCCCTGTCAGCGGTCAGCCCCAGCATTTT

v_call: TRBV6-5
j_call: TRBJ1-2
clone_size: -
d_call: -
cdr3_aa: CASSSGHLGPHF
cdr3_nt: TGTGCCAGCAGTTCTGGACACCTAGGACCCCACTTC

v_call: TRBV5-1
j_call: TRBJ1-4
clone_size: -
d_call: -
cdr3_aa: CASSLESGGKLFF
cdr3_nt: TGCGCCAGCAGCTTGGAGAGCGGTGGAAAACTGTTTTTT

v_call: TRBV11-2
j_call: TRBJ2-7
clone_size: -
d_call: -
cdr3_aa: CASSLTDSYYEQYF
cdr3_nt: TGTGCCAGCAGCTTAACGGACAGCTACTACGAGCAGTACTTC

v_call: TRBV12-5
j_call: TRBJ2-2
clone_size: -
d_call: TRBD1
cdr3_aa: CASRDRANTGELFF
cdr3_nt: TGTGCTAGTCGCGACAGGGCGAACACCGGGGAGCTGTTTTTT

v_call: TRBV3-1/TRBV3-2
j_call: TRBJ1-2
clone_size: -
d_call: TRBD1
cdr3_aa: CASSTGQGNGYTF
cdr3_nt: TGTGCCAGCAGTACGGGACAGGGGAATGGCTACACCTTC

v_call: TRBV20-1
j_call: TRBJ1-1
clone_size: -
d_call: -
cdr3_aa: CSAGGTQGAFF
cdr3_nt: TGCAGTGCTGGGGGCACTCAGGGAGCTTTCTTT

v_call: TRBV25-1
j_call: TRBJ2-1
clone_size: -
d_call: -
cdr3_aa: CASSDYTGFHEQFF
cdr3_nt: TGTGCCAGCAGTGATTACACAGGATTCCATGAGCAGTTCTTC

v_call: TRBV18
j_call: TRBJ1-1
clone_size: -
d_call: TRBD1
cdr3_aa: CASSPRTGDAFF
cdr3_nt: TGTGCCAGCTCACCTAGGACAGGGGACGCTTTCTTT

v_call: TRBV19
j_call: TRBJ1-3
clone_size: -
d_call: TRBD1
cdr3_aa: CASSQGTGGGFGSGNTIYF
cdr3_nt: TGTGCCAGTAGTCAAGGGACAGGGGGAGGCTTTGGCTCTGGAAACACCATATATTTT

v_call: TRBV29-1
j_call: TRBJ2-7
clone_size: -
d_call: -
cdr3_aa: CSAGGGWQSSYEQYF
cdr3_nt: TGCAGCGCCGGAGGTGGTTGGCAGAGCTCCTACGAGCAGTACTTC

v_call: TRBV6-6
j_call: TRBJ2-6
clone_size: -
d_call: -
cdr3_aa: CASSPDSGTTSGANVLTF
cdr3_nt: TGTGCCAGCAGTCCTGATTCCGGGACAACCTCTGGGGCCAACGTCCTGACTTTC

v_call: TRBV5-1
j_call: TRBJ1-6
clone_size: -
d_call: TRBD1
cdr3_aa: CASSLGPQGAAVNSPLHF
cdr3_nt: TGCGCCAGCAGCTTGGGTCCGCAGGGGGCGGCAGTTAATTCACCCCTCCACTTT

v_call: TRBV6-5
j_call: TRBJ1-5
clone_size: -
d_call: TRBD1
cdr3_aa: CASSPDRDQPQHF
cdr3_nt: TGTGCCAGCAGCCCCGACAGGGATCAGCCCCAGCATTTT

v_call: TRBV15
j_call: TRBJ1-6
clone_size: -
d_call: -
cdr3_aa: CATSSQLPLSSPLHF
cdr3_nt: TGTGCCACCAGCAGCCAACTGCCCCTGAGTTCACCCCTCCACTTT

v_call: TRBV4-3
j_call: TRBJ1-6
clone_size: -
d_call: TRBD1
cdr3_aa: CASRPQGALSQSPLHF
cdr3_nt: TGCGCCAGCAGACCACAGGGGGCTCTAAGCCAGTCACCCCTCCACTTT

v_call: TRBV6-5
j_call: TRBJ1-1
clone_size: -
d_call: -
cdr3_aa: CASSYLRGGTEAFF
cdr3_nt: TGTGCCAGCAGTTACCTACGGGGTGGCACTGAAGCTTTCTTT

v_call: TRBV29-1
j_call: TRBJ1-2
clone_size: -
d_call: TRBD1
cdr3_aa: CSVVVVAGGGYTF
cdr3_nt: TGCAGCGTTGTTGTAGTTGCAGGGGGTGGCTACACCTTC

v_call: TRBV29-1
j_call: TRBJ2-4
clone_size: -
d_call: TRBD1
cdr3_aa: CSVAGTGENIQYF
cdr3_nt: TGCAGCGTGGCCGGGACAGGGGAAAACATTCAGTACTTC

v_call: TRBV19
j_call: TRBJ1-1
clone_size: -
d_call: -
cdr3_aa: CASLGEGLGAFF
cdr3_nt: TGTGCCAGCCTGGGCGAGGGCCTCGGAGCTTTCTTT

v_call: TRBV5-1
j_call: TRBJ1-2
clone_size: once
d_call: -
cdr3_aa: CASRPNPGSPDYGYTF
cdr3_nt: TGCGCCAGCAGGCCAAATCCAGGGTCACCGGACTATGGCTACACCTTC

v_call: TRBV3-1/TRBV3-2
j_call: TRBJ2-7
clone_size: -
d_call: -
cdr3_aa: CASSHGVRYEQYF
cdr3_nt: TGTGCCAGCAGCCACGGGGTACGATACGAGCAGTACTTC

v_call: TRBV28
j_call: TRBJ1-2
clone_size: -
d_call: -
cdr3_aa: CASSPRVDYGYTF
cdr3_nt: TGTGCCAGCAGTCCCAGGGTGGACTATGGCTACACCTTC

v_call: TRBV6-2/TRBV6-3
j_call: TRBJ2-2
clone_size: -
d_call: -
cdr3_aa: CASSYRGTWAGELFF
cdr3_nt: TGTGCCAGCAGTTACCGGGGTACTTGGGCCGGGGAGCTGTTTTTT

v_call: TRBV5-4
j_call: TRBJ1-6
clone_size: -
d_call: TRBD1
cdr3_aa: CASSWDRTNSPLHF
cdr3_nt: TGTGCCAGCAGCTGGGACAGGACGAATTCACCCCTCCACTTT

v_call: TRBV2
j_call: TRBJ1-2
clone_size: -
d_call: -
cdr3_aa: CASSVGRGSSYGYTF
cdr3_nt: TGTGCCAGCAGTGTAGGCCGGGGGAGTAGCTATGGCTACACCTTC

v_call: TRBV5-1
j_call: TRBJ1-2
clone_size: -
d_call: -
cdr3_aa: CASSLRQVNVGYTF
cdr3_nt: TGCGCCAGCAGCTTACGACAGGTTAACGTTGGCTACACCTTC

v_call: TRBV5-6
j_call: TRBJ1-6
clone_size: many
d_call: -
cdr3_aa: CASSLGWGGDNSPLHF
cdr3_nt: TGTGCCAGCAGCTTGGGCTGGGGCGGGGATAATTCACCCCTCCACTTT

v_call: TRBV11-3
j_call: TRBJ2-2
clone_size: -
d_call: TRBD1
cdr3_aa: CASSHRDRDNEGTGELFF
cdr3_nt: TGTGCCAGCAGCCACCGGGACAGGGATAACGAAGGCACCGGGGAGCTGTTTTTT

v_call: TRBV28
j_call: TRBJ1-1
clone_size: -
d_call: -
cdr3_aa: CASSWMGGTEAFF
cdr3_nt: TGTGCCAGCAGTTGGATGGGGGGCACTGAAGCTTTCTTT

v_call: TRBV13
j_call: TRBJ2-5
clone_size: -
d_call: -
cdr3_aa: CASSSRNRETQYF
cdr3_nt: TGTGCCAGCAGCTCCAGGAACCGAGAGACCCAGTACTTC

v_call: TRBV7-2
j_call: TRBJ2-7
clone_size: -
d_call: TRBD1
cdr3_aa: CASSLRGQRIYEQYF
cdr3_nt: TGTGCCAGCAGCTTAAGGGGACAGAGGATCTACGAGCAGTACTTC

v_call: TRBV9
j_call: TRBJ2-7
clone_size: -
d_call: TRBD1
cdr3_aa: CASSVGGDSRHEQYF
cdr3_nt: TGTGCCAGCAGCGTAGGAGGGGACAGCCGCCACGAGCAGTACTTC

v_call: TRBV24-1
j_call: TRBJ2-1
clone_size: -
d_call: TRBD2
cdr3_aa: CATSDSFRGGRAYNEQFF
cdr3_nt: TGTGCCACCAGTGATTCTTTCCGGGGGGGCCGAGCCTACAATGAGCAGTTCTTC

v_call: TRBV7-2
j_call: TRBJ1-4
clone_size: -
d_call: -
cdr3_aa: CASSPQGEKLFF
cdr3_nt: TGTGCCAGCAGCCCGCAGGGGGAAAAACTGTTTTTT

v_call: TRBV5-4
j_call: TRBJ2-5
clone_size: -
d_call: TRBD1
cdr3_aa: CASSLDRGSQTQYF
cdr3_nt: TGTGCCAGCAGCTTGGACAGGGGAAGTCAGACCCAGTACTTC